Reported below is one TCR beta chain. The sample is drawn from a study of Ad26.COV2.S vaccination and SARS-CoV-2 variants. Study-wide background: Recipients of Ad26.COV2.S got it intramuscularly, once or twice 56 days apart.

The protocol was immunoSEQ multiplex PCR, while the TCRdb copy is restricted to in-frame clones and leaves out a portion. The sample consists of under 550,000 clones, approximately 90% of them appearing once. Indicated treatment: 15 to 20 received Ad26.COV2.S at low or high dose, single or two shots; 5 received placebo; per-sample allocation not given. Sampling took place 63 days after the first vaccine or placebo injection. Germline loops: CDR1 LGHNA, CDR2 YNFKEQ. The CDR3 is made up of 17 amino acids. Trimming cost V 1 base and J 3 bases; bases outside gene matches: 3. The genes are TRBV4-2 and TRBJ2-1; TRBD2 aligns across 13 bases. The specimen comprised peripheral blood, sampled in a trial of Ad26.COV2.S vaccine versus placebo. The sequence came from a person between 18 and 65 years old who received the Ad26.COV2.S COVID-19 vaccine or a placebo. The CDR3 DNA reads as TGTGCCAGCAGCCAAGGCCGGACTAGCGGGGGCTACAATGAGCAGTTCTTC. This codes for CASSQGRTSGGYNEQFF.